This T cell receptor (beta chain) stems from a study of early T cells in non-severe SARS-CoV-2 infection. The study's findings and limits: Database matching using VDJdb favored anti-spike CD8 responses, with private and CD4 specificities left missing.

This CDR3 has 14 amino acids. Trimming pared 6 bases from V and 9 bases from J, leaving 18 bases between. The TCR library protocol attached unique molecular identifiers to the individual cDNA molecules. One entry per CDR3 protein results from TCRdb running MiXCR on the 5' RACE reads. Altogether some 77,000 distinct CDR3 sequences are present, approximately 5% being singletons, with the ten largest covering around 7.3%. About this clonotype itself: No antigen is known for it.

The source is an adult who was a healthcare worker with PCR-confirmed SARS-CoV-2 infection or an uninfected control (not recorded which). This sequence joins TRBV12-3 or TRBV12-4 and TRBJ2-4; D may be TRBD2 (7 bases). The material sequenced was whole blood, taken at baseline. CDR3 DNA sequence: TGTGCCAGCAGACCCTCGGGGGGCTGGGGCATTCAGTACTTC. Translated: CASRPSGGWGIQYF.